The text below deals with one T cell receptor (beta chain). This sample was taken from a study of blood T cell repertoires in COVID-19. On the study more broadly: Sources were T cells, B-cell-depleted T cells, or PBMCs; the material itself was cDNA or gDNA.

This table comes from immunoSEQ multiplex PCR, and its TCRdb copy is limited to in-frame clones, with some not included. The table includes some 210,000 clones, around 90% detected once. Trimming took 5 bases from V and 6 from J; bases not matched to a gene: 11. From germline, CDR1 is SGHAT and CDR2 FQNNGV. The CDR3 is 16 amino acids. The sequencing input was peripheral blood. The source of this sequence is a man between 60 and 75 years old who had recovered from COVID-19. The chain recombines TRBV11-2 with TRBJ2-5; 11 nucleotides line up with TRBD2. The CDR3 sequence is CASSPQIAGGPQTQYF. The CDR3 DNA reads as TGTGCCAGCAGCCCGCAAATAGCGGGAGGGCCGCAGACCCAGTACTTC.